This TCR beta chain was profiled in a study of T cells after posttransplantation cyclophosphamide. Using immunoSEQ multiplex PCR, the repertoire was profiled, and TCRdb retains in-frame clones only, with some absent. This table holds about 52,000 clones, roughly 92% found once. This clone was found once. Its target is not known. At one end, the junction sequence differs from germline, possibly due to a read error. Notes on the study in general: Recipient CMV seropositivity and CMV reactivation strongly tracked TRB clonality. Blood and skin or GI T cell repertoires showed limited TRB overlap.

This related bone marrow graft donor gave peripheral blood on the day of marrow donation. The CDR3 consists of 13 residues. In germline, CDR1 is SQVTM, CDR2 ANQGSEA. This receptor was identified in a woman aged 30 to 39 in good health and a related stem cell transplant donor. This chain connects TRBV29-1 to TRBJ1-1, with a weak D call TRBD1 (5 bases). What was sequenced was PBMCs. CDR3 bases: TGCAGCGTTGAGTGGGGGGTGAATACTGAAGCTTTCTTT. Translation gives CSVEWGVNTEAFF.